This TCR beta chain was retrieved from a study of blood T cell repertoires in COVID-19. In the study overall: The analysed material was cDNA or gDNA that came from T cells, B-cell-depleted T cells, or PBMCs.

This clone was seen only a few times. Germline V gene data show CDR1 as LNHDA and CDR2 as SQIVND (reference sequence). The V gene end was trimmed by 5 bases and the J gene end by 2 bases; junction bases not matched to a gene: 9. The CDR3 extends over 17 amino acids. Original methodology: Quantification of nucleated cells was approximated via reference gene primer amplification. Produced via immunoSEQ multiplex PCR; TCRdb's table is partial and in-frame only. Clone size and V and J calls were adopted from that table, with D and trimming inferred from the DNA. The sample has about 210,000 clones; around 83% are singletons.

The J gene is TRBJ2-2, the V gene TRBV19; 9 bases agree with TRBD2. Sequenced: peripheral blood. This clonotype was obtained from a man between 45 and 60 years old with active or convalescent COVID-19. DNA of the CDR3: TGTGCCAGTAGTCCCCCGGTTAGCGGGAGTAACACCGGGGAGCTGTTTTTT. It specifies CASSPPVSGSNTGELFF.